A selection of T cell receptor beta chains follows, all from one sample in a study of T cell responses to AZD1222 COVID-19 vaccine. Profiled with immunoSEQ multiplex PCR; TCRdb holds only in-frame clones, not every one. The table records some 160,000 clones, roughly 89% of them present only once. The sequenced sample was peripheral blood, obtained 28 days after the second AZD1222 dose. The source of these receptors is an adult who received the AZD1222 COVID-19 vaccine. Both conserved end residues are trimmed from each CDR3. Each record gives: CDR3 protein, V gene, J gene, clone size, CDR3 length. Not every row has a clone size; where given, it reads once, few, many or a size class.

cdr3_aa: ASLQGEAF
v_call: TRBV30
j_call: TRBJ1-1
clone_size: few
cdr3_length: 8

cdr3_aa: ASSLRDREDTEAF
v_call: TRBV6-2/TRBV6-3
j_call: TRBJ1-1
clone_size: few
cdr3_length: 13

cdr3_aa: ASRRGTHANYGYT
v_call: TRBV5-1
j_call: TRBJ1-2
clone_size: -
cdr3_length: 13

cdr3_aa: ASSFLRDRSYGYT
v_call: TRBV7-9
j_call: TRBJ1-2
clone_size: -
cdr3_length: 13

cdr3_aa: ASSLGGTKADGLH
v_call: TRBV5-1
j_call: TRBJ1-6
clone_size: -
cdr3_length: 13

cdr3_aa: ASSSGTGTEAF
v_call: TRBV7-9
j_call: TRBJ1-1
clone_size: once
cdr3_length: 11

cdr3_aa: ASSLGTANTEAF
v_call: TRBV3-1/TRBV3-2
j_call: TRBJ1-1
clone_size: -
cdr3_length: 12

cdr3_aa: ASSLGVQPQH
v_call: TRBV7-9
j_call: TRBJ1-5
clone_size: once
cdr3_length: 10

cdr3_aa: ASSQGAGDSNEKLF
v_call: TRBV4-1
j_call: TRBJ1-4
clone_size: -
cdr3_length: 14

cdr3_aa: ASSQDRRPAYEQY
v_call: TRBV3-1/TRBV3-2
j_call: TRBJ2-7
clone_size: -
cdr3_length: 13

cdr3_aa: ASSPDGFEQY
v_call: TRBV12-3/TRBV12-4
j_call: TRBJ2-7
clone_size: -
cdr3_length: 10

cdr3_aa: ASSQAPTQY
v_call: TRBV3-1/TRBV3-2
j_call: TRBJ2-5
clone_size: -
cdr3_length: 9

cdr3_aa: AIRITGGTEAF
v_call: TRBV10-3
j_call: TRBJ1-1
clone_size: -
cdr3_length: 11